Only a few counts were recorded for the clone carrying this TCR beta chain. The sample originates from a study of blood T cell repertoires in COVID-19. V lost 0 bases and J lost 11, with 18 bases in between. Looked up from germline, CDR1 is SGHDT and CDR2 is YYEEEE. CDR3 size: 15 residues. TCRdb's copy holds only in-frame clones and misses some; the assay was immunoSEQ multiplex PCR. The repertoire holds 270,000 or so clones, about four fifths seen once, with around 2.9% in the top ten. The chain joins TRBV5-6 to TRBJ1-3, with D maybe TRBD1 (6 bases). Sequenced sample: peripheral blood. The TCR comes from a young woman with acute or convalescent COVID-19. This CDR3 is CASSLETGSPSAIYF. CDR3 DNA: TGTGCCAGCAGCTTGGAGACAGGCTCTCCATCGGCCATATATTTT.